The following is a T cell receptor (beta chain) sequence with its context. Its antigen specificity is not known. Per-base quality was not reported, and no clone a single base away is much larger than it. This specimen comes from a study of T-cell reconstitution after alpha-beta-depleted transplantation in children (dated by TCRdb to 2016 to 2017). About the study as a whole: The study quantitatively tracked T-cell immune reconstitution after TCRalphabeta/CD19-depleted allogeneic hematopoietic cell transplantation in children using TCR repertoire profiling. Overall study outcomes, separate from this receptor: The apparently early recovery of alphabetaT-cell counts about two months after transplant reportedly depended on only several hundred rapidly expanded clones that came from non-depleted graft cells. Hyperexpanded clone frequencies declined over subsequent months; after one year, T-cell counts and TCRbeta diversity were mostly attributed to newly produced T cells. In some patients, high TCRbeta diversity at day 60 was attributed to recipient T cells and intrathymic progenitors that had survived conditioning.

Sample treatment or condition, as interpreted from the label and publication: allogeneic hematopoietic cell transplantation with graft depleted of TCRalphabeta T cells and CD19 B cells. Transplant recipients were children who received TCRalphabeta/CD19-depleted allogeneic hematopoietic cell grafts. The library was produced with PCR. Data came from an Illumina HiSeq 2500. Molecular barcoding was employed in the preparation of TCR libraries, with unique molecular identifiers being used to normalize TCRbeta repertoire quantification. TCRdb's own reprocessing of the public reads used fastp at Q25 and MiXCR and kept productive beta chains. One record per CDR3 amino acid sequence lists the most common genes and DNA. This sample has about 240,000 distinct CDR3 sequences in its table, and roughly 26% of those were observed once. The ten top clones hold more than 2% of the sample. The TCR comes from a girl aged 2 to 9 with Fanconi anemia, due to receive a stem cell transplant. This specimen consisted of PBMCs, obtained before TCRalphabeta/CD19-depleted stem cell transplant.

The CDR3 here reads CSVVLLLAGGWYNEQFF. Read as DNA, the sequence is TGCAGCGTTGTGCTCTTACTAGCGGGGGGGTGGTACAATGAGCAGTTCTTC. The chain is assembled from TRBV29-1 and TRBJ2-1, and TRBD2 aligns with 13 junction nucleotides. The germline V gene yields SQVTM for CDR1 and ANQGSEA for CDR2. The cysteine opens and the phenylalanine closes a CDR3 of 17 amino acids. Just CDR3 DNA is preserved here, 51 bases in frame from base 1. Clipping removes 4 bases from V and 4 bases from J, with 10 as the unmatched junction base count.